The following is a TCR beta chain sequence with its context. Its specificity is unknown. The record originates from a study of cytomegalovirus exposure and HLA in healthy donors. Germline-derived CDR1 and CDR2 are SEHNR and FQNEAQ (reference sequence). The CDR3 is 17 residues long. V lost 6 bases and J 2 bases, leaving 20 bases between the germline ends. Study-wide findings and caveats: Presence/absence analyses assumed roughly uniform sequencing depth across donors. The authors reported that TCR beta sequences could predict HLA-A and HLA-B alleles. These predictions were accurate for most subjects in the first cohort.

PCR employed 60 Vbeta and 13 Jbeta primers. TCRdb's table, derived via immunoSEQ multiplex PCR, lists solely in-frame clones and lacks some. The sample lists 150,000 to 200,000 clones, about 84% seen once, with about 14% in the top ten. The sample consisted of PBMCs. This chain joins TRBV7-9 and TRBJ1-5; perhaps TRBD1 as D (6 bases). This clonotype originated in a woman in her twenties or thirties in good health and CMV-seropositive. The CDR3 nucleotides read TGTGCCAGCAGTACCTGGACAGCGTTCGTGGGCAATCAGCCCCAGCATTTT. Amino acid sequence: CASSTWTAFVGNQPQHF.